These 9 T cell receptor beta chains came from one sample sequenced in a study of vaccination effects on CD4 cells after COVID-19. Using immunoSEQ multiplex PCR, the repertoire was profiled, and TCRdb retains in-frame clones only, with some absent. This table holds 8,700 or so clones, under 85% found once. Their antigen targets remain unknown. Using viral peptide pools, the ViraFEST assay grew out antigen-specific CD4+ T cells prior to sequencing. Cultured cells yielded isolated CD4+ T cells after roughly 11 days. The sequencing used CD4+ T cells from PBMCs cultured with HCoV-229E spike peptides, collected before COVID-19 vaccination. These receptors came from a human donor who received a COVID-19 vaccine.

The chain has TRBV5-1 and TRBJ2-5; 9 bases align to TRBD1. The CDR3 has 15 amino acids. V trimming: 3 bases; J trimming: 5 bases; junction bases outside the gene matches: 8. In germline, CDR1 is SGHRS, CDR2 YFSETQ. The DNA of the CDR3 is TGCGCCAGCAGCTCGACAGGGGGATCTTTGGAGACCCAGTACTTC. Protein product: CASSSTGGSLETQYF.

CDR3 DNA sequence: TGTGCCAGCGTCGGGACAGGGGACAAAAACATTCAGTACTTC. Amino acid sequence: CASVGTGDKNIQYF. The V gene is TRBV6-5, the J gene TRBJ2-4, with 10 bases that match TRBD1. The length of the CDR3 is 14 residues. Germline V gene data show CDR1 as MNHEY and CDR2 as SVGAGI. V shed 8 bases, J shed 3 bases, and the junction held 4 bases outside the gene matches.

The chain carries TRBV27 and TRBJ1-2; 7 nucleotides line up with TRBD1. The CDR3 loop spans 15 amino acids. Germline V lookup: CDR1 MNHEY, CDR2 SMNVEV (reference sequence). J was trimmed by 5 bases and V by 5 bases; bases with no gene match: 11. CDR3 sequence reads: CASSPGGLSGYGYTF. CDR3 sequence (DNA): TGTGCCAGCAGTCCAGGGGGGCTTTCGGGGTATGGCTACACCTTC.

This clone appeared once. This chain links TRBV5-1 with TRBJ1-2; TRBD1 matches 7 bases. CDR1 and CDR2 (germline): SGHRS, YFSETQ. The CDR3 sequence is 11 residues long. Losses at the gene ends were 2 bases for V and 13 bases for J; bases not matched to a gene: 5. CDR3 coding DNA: TGCGCCAGCAGCTTTCCCGGGACAGTCACCTTC. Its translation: CASSFPGTVTF.

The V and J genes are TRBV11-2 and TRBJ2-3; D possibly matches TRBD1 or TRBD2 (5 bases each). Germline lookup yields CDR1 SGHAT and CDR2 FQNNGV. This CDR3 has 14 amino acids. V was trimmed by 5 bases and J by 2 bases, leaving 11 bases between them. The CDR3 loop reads CASSPGTITDTQYF. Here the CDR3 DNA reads TGTGCCAGCAGCCCCGGGACGATCACAGATACGCAGTATTTT.

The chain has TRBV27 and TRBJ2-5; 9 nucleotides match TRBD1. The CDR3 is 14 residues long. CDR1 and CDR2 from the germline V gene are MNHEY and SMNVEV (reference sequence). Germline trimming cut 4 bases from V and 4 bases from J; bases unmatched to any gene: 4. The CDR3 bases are TGTGCCAGCAGTTCGTGGGACAGGGCAGAGACCCAGTACTTC. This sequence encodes CASSSWDRAETQYF.

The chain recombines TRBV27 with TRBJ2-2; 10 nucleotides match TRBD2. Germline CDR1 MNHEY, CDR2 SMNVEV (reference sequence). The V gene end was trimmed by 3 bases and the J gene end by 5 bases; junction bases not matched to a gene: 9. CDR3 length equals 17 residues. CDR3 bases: TGTGCCAGCAGTTTGTCGGCTAGCGGGAGTTCGACCGGGGAGCTGTTTTTT. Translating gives CASSLSASGSSTGELFF.

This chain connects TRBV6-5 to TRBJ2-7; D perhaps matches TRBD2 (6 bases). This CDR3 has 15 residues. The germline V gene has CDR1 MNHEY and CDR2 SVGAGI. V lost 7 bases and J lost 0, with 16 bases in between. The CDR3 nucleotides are TGTGCCAGCAAATTTGGGGGGTCAAACTCCTACGAGCAGTACTTC. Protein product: CASKFGGSNSYEQYF.

CDR3 protein: CASSQDPKTGLDQPQHF. The DNA of the CDR3 is TGCGCCAGCAGCCAAGACCCTAAGACAGGGCTGGATCAGCCCCAGCATTTT. The genes are TRBV4-1 and TRBJ1-5; TRBD1 agrees at 7 bases. Germline CDR1 is MGHRA and CDR2 is YSYEKL. This CDR3 comprises 17 residues. After removal of 0 bases from V and 5 bases from J, the junction contained 10 bases not matched to a gene.